Described below is a single T cell receptor (beta chain) sequence and its context. Its cognate antigen is unknown. The CDR3 sequence is 16 residues long. Losses at the gene ends were 8 bases for V and 3 bases for J; bases not matched to a gene: 11. In germline, CDR1 is KGHSH, CDR2 LQKENI. Sequenced by immunoSEQ multiplex PCR; TCRdb stores in-frame clones only, minus some. Here the sample spans some 120,000 clones, approximately 85% being singletons. This record comes from a study of T cell responses to AZD1222 COVID-19 vaccine. Study outcomes and limitations: Vaccination with two AZD1222 doses was followed by a rise in Spike-specific TCR breadth and depth. None of the repertoires were sampled until the peak T cell response had passed.

This chain connects TRBV18 to TRBJ2-3; TRBD2 agrees at 10 bases. The sequences come from peripheral blood, collected on day 0 of AZD1222 vaccination. This TCR was recovered from an adult in good health. The CDR3: CASTGTSEGRTDTQYF. CDR3 sequence (DNA): TGTGCCAGCACCGGGACTAGCGAGGGTAGAACAGATACGCAGTATTTT.